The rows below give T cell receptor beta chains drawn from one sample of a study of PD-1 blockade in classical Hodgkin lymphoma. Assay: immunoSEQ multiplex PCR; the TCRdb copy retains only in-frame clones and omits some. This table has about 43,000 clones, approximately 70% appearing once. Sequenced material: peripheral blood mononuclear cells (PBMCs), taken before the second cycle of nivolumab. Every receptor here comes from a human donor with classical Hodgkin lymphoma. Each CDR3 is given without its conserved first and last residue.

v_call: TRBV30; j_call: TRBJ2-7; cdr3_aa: AWGQGTYEQY
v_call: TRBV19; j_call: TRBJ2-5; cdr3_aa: ASSIGVGWETQY
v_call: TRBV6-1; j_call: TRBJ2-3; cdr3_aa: ASSIEGASTDTQY
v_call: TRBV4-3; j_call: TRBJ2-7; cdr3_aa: ASSQDRTGPYEQY
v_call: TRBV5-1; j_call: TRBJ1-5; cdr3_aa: ASSLGGPSQPQH
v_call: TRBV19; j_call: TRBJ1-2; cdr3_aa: ASSPRTLVIKRHYGYT
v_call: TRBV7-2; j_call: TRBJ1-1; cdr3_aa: ASSLPRRNTEAF
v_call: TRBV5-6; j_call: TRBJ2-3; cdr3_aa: ASSKGDTQY
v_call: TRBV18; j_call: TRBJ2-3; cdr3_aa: ASSPLAPSWSGTDTQY
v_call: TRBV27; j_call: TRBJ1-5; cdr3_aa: ASSHRDRGGNQPQH
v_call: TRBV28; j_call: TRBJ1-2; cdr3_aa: ASSPPGLQYGYT
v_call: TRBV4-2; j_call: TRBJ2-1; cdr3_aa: ASSQDWNEQF
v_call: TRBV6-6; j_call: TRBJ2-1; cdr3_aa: ASSLTSSSHNEQF
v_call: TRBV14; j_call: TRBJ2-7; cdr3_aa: ASSQDWGAPGEQY
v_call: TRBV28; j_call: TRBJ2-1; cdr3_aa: ASSLLAAGEQF
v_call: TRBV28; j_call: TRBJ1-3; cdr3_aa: ASSLGGDWNTIY
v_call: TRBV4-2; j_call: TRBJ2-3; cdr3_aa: ASSQVPASTDTQY
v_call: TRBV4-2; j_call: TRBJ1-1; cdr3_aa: ASSQVLNTEAF
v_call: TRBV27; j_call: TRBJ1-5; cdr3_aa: ASSTSNQPQH
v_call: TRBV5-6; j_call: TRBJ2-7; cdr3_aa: ASSLGTGWEQY
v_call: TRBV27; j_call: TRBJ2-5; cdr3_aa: ASSLFQRLEIEETQY
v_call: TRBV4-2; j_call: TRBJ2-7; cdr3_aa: ASSQVIGGGTYEQY
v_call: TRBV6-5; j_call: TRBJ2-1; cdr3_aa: ASSLDSYNEQF
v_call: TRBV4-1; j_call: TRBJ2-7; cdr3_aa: ASSKDGYEQY
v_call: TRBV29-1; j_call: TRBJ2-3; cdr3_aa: SVGGPFSTQY
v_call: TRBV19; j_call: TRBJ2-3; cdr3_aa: ASQQGTRDTQY
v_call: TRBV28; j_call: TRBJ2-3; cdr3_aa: ASRPRTSVTDTQY
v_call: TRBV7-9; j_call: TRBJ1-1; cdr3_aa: ASSLGSDEAF
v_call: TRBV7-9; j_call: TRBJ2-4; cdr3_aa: ASSSPGVAKNIQY
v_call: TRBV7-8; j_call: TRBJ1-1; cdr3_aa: ASSTFEQGAPEAF
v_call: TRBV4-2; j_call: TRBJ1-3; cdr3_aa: ASSQGHITGSLSSGNTIY
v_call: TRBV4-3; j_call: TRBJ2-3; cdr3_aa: ASSQEAPSTDTQY
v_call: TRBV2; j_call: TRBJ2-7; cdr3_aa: ASSEVLAGTSYEQY
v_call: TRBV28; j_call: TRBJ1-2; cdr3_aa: ASSPLSVFRGYT
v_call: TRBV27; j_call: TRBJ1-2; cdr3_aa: ASSFGTPDLYGYT
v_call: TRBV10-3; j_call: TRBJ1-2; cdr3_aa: AISEGGGFTQGYT
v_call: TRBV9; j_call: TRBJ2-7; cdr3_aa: ASSVGSGGETEQY